The 24 T cell receptor beta chains below all came from one sample that was sequenced in a study of shared clonotypes between healthy human individuals. Using immunoSEQ multiplex PCR, the repertoire was profiled, and TCRdb retains in-frame clones only, with some absent. The repertoire holds under 2,500,000 clones, roughly 95% seen once, with roughly 0.13% in the top ten. The specimen was naive CD4+ T cells sorted from blood. Subset described: CD45RA+ positively selected. The receptors here all came from a man younger than 35 in good health.

The chain has TRBV28 and TRBJ2-1; perhaps TRBD1 as D (6 bases). The germline gives CDR1 MDHEN, CDR2 SYDVKM. The CDR3 length is 15 residues. Between the trimmed V and J ends, which lost 5 bases and 2 bases, there was a span of 13 bases. The CDR3 bases are TGTGCCAGCAGTCTCAGCAGGGGACCCTACAATGAGCAGTTCTTC. It is translated as CASSLSRGPYNEQFF.

This chain connects TRBV5-4 to TRBJ2-5; TRBD1 agrees at 8 bases. This CDR3 is 14 amino acids long. The trim removed 4 bases at V and 1 base at J, leaving 3 bases unmatched. The V gene's germline CDR1 is SGHNT and CDR2 YYREEE (reference sequence). CDR3 loop: CASSLTGGQETQYF. The CDR3 region has the DNA TGTGCCAGCAGCCTTACAGGGGGCCAAGAGACCCAGTACTTC.

Note on this clone: In the same sample, other DNA sequences code for this CDR3. This chain connects TRBV9 to TRBJ2-3; D gene ambiguous. Per the germline V gene, CDR1 is SGDLS and CDR2 is YYNGEE. Trimming took 0 bases from V and 6 from J, leaving 11 bases between them. The CDR3 is 14 amino acids. This CDR3 reads CASSVEGRGDTQYF. In nucleotides, the CDR3 is TGTGCCAGCAGCGTAGAGGGTAGAGGTGATACGCAGTATTTT.

V gene TRBV7-9 combines with J gene TRBJ2-6; 7 bases are shared with TRBD1. Germline V gene lookup returns CDR1 SEHNR and CDR2 FQNEAQ (reference sequence). The V and J ends lost 5 bases and 1 base, in that order; junction bases with no gene match: 11. The CDR3 is 18 residues long. The CDR3 protein is CASSPPTGLISGANVLTF. In DNA form, the CDR3 reads TGTGCCAGCAGCCCCCCGACAGGGTTGATATCTGGGGCCAACGTCCTGACTTTC. Full variable domain (outside the CDR3, taken from reference TRBV7-9 and TRBJ2-6): DTGVSQNPRHKITKRGQNVTFRCDPISEHNRLYWYRQTLGQGPEFLTYFQNEAQLEKSRLLSDRFSAERPKGSFSTLEIQRTEQGDSAMYLCASSPPTGLISGANVLTFGAGSRLTVL.

This sequence joins TRBV4-1 and TRBJ2-3; no definite D call. CDR1 is MGHRA and CDR2 is YSYEKL in the germline V gene. Deletions cut 0 bases from V and 2 bases from J, with 9 bases between. The CDR3 runs to 15 residues. The CDR3 reads CASSQEKVHTDTQYF. For the CDR3, the DNA is TGCGCCAGCAGCCAAGAGAAGGTGCACACAGATACGCAGTATTTT.

Points on this clone: Other nucleotide sequences in the sample specify the same CDR3. The chain is built from TRBV9 and TRBJ1-3, with D hard to call. CDR3 length: 13 amino acids. Looked up from germline, CDR1 is SGDLS and CDR2 is YYNGEE. V lost 0 bases and J lost 4, with 5 bases in between. CDR3 DNA: TGTGCCAGCAGCGTAGATGTCGGAAACACCATATATTTT. Its translation is CASSVDVGNTIYF.

Comments on this clone: Other DNA sequences in this sample translate to the same CDR3. The CDR3 sequence: CASSLEGGNTEAFF. Written as DNA, the CDR3 is TGCGCCAGCAGCTTGGAAGGTGGAAACACTGAAGCTTTCTTT. V usage is TRBV5-1 and J usage is TRBJ1-1; D call uncertain. The CDR3 sequence is 14 residues long. Germline V lookup: CDR1 SGHRS, CDR2 YFSETQ. The V and J ends lost 0 bases and 2 bases respectively, with 8 bases between them.

The chain has TRBV10-2 and TRBJ2-7; D gene unclear. Germline V gene lookup returns CDR1 WSHSY and CDR2 SAAADI. This CDR3 spans 14 amino acids. Trimming took off 3 bases at V and 0 bases at J, with 9 bases between the two ends. This chain's CDR3 is CASSDQHNSYEQYF. CDR3 in DNA: TGCGCCAGCAGTGACCAACACAACTCCTACGAGCAGTACTTC.

This clone was seen a handful of times. The V gene is TRBV5-6, the J gene TRBJ2-6; D call uncertain. Trimming left V 0 bases short and J 2 bases short, with 0 bases between. Germline V gives CDR1 SGHDT, CDR2 YYEEEE. The CDR3 totals 13 residues. The CDR3 here is CASSLAGANVLTF. The CDR3 DNA reads as TGTGCCAGCAGCTTGGCTGGGGCCAACGTCCTGACTTTC.

V gene TRBV10-3 combines with J gene TRBJ2-7, with a tentative D call TRBD2 (5 bases). The V gene's germline CDR1 is ENHRY and CDR2 SYGVKD. V gave up 7 bases and J gave up 0 bases, with 13 bases separating them. There are 14 residues in the CDR3. CDR3 DNA sequence: TGTGCCATCAAAGGCGGGCCAAGCTCCTACGAGCAGTACTTC. Its protein is CAIKGGPSSYEQYF.

J is TRBJ2-7 and V is TRBV7-9; 9 nucleotides agree with TRBD2. The CDR3 extends over 12 amino acids. Germline V gene data show CDR1 as SEHNR and CDR2 as FQNEAQ (reference sequence). V shed 5 bases, J shed 11 bases, and the junction held 7 bases outside the gene matches. The CDR3: CASSQAGGGEYF. DNA of the CDR3: TGTGCCAGCAGCCAAGCGGGCGGGGGGGAGTACTTC.

This clone was observed a few times. This rearrangement joins TRBV19 to TRBJ2-7, with D tentatively TRBD2 (6 bases). The germline V gene encodes CDR1 LNHDA and CDR2 SQIVND (reference sequence). This CDR3 spans 12 amino acids. Trimming left V 6 bases short and J 2 bases short, with 8 bases between. CDR3 protein: CASSGGAYEQYF. The DNA for the CDR3 is TGTGCCAGTAGCGGGGGTGCCTACGAGCAGTACTTC.

This chain links TRBV4-1 with TRBJ1-3; a possible D gene is TRBD1 (5 bases). The CDR3 is made up of 15 amino acids. The germline V gene has CDR1 MGHRA and CDR2 YSYEKL. V lost 5 bases and J lost 3, with 14 bases in between. The CDR3 bases are TGCGCCAGCAGCACCACGGGGGGAGATGGAAACACCATATATTTT. Amino acids: CASSTTGGDGNTIYF.

The chain joins TRBV19 to TRBJ2-5; 10 nucleotides line up with TRBD1. Trimming took 3 bases from V and 5 from J; bases not matched to a gene: 9. Germline-derived CDR1 and CDR2 are LNHDA and SQIVND (reference sequence). The CDR3 extends over 16 amino acids. The CDR3 loop is CASSIRTGGGSETQYF. In DNA, the CDR3 is TGTGCCAGTAGTATCAGGACAGGGGGAGGTTCGGAGACCCAGTACTTC.

Details on this clone: Different DNA sequences within this sample yield the same CDR3. The rearrangement links TRBV27 to TRBJ2-7, with D perhaps assigned TRBD1 or TRBD2 (5 bases each). V gave up 2 bases and J gave up 1 base, with 6 bases separating them. This CDR3 contains 13 residues. Germline CDR1 is MNHEY and CDR2 is SMNVEV (reference sequence). The CDR3 spells CASSLEGSYEQYF. In nucleotides, the CDR3 is TGTGCCAGCAGTTTAGAGGGGTCCTACGAGCAGTACTTC.

This chain uses TRBV2 with TRBJ2-2, with TRBD2 matching 8 bases. CDR1 and CDR2 from the germline V gene are SNHLY and FYNNEI. The CDR3 sequence is 15 residues long. The J segment lost 4 bases and the V segment lost 6 bases, leaving 7 bases of the junction unmatched. CDR3 bases: TGTGCCAGCAGGAGAGGGACTAGACTCACCGGGGAGCTGTTTTTT. Residues: CASRRGTRLTGELFF.

This chain connects TRBV30 to TRBJ1-3; D is possibly TRBD1 (5 bases). The CDR3 totals 11 residues. V was clipped by 7 bases and J by 4 bases, with 8 bases between them. CDR1 and CDR2 from the germline V gene are GTSNPN and SVGIG (reference sequence). This CDR3 is CAYRMGNTIYF. Written as DNA, the CDR3 is TGTGCCTACAGGATGGGAAACACCATATATTTT.

V usage is TRBV5-1 and J usage is TRBJ2-5; no definite D call. Germline V lookup: CDR1 SGHRS, CDR2 YFSETQ. This CDR3 region has 13 residues. Trimming stripped 4 bases from V and 7 bases from J, with 14 bases between. The CDR3 spells CASSTTEWGTQYF. In DNA, the CDR3 is TGCGCCAGCAGCACGACCGAATGGGGGACCCAGTACTTC.

This sequence joins TRBV18 and TRBJ1-1; D uncertain. Germline V gene lookup returns CDR1 KGHSH and CDR2 LQKENI. CDR3 length: 13 amino acids. Trimming took 2 bases from V and 6 from J, leaving 10 bases between them. DNA of the CDR3: TGTGCCAGCTCACCAAGATTGGGCCCTGAAGCTTTCTTT. The encoded protein is CASSPRLGPEAFF.

The chain is built from TRBV29-1 and TRBJ2-5, with D perhaps matching TRBD1 or TRBD2 (5 bases each). The length of the CDR3 is 13 residues. CDR1 SQVTM and CDR2 ANQGSEA come from the germline V gene. The V end was cut by 6 bases, the J end by 1 base, with 12 bases between. CDR3 residues: CSVGRAPQETQYF. The DNA of the CDR3 is TGCAGCGTGGGGCGGGCCCCCCAAGAGACCCAGTACTTC.

The table lists this clone with a count of one. The V call is TRBV18, the J call TRBJ1-1; 8 bases match TRBD1. The germline gives CDR1 KGHSH, CDR2 LQKENI. This CDR3 comprises 16 residues. After removal of 1 base from V and 5 bases from J, the junction contained 9 bases not matched to a gene. This CDR3 is CASSPLLTGALTEAFF. The CDR3 coding sequence is TGTGCCAGCTCACCACTCCTGACAGGGGCGCTGACTGAAGCTTTCTTT.

The chain links TRBV6-6 to TRBJ2-4; 7 positions agree with TRBD1. CDR1 and CDR2 from the germline V gene are MNHNY and SVGAGI (reference sequence). Trimming removed 2 bases from V and 7 bases from J; junction bases left unmatched: 11. There are 16 residues in the CDR3. The CDR3 protein is CASSYTPEGARNIQYF. Here the CDR3 DNA reads TGTGCCAGCAGTTACACGCCAGAGGGGGCGAGGAACATTCAGTACTTC.

This clone was observed once. The chain is built from TRBV30 and TRBJ1-1; 8 nucleotides agree with TRBD1. V shed 0 bases, J shed 0 bases, and the junction held 12 bases outside the gene matches. Germline CDR1 reads GTSNPN; CDR2 reads SVGIG (reference sequence). This CDR3 region has 18 residues. The CDR3 DNA reads as TGTGCCTGGAGTGTAGTCAGGGGGCGAAGCTTGATGAACACTGAAGCTTTCTTT. Translation gives CAWSVVRGRSLMNTEAFF. Full variable domain (missing parts from reference TRBV30 and TRBJ1-1): SQTIHQWPATLVQPVGSPLSLECTVEGTSNPNLYWYRQAAGRGLQLLFYSVGIGQISSEVPQNLSASRPQDRQFILSSKKLLLSDSGFYLCAWSVVRGRSLMNTEAFFGQGTRLTVV.

The chain joins TRBV19 to TRBJ1-6; a possible D gene is TRBD1 (5 bases). The CDR3 contains 15 residues. Trimming removed 3 bases at V and 3 bases at J, with 9 bases between. Per germline, CDR1 LNHDA and CDR2 SQIVND (reference sequence). CDR3 nucleotides: TGTGCCAGTAGTATCGACAGCAACTATAATTCACCCCTCCACTTT. This sequence encodes CASSIDSNYNSPLHF.